The present entry profiles one TCR beta chain with its context. Its antigen is not known. Every patient had bone marrow sampled while the disease was active. These data belong to a study of read filtering for tumor transcriptome and immune sequencing. General study points: Dropping single-read clonotypes raised IR-seq and RNA-seq shared-clonotype correlation.

This CDR3 has 14 amino acids. V was pared by 4 bases and J by 2 bases, with 12 bases between. Germline assignment: CDR1 SEHNR and CDR2 FQNEAQ (reference sequence). Molecular barcoded adaptors covering alpha/delta and beta/gamma chains were used on about 390 ng RNA. Using its own MiXCR run on the reads, TCRdb lists one record per CDR3 protein. The table records roughly 56,000 distinct CDR3 sequences, 15% to 25% of them present only once. This chain connects TRBV7-9 to TRBJ2-7; D ambiguous. This receptor was obtained from a donor over 35 with multiple myeloma. The sequenced material came from a population of CD138-negative cells sorted from bone marrow. The CDR3 sequence: CASSSRRQPYEQYF. The CDR3 coding sequence is TGTGCCAGCAGCTCGCGTAGGCAGCCCTACGAGCAGTACTTC.